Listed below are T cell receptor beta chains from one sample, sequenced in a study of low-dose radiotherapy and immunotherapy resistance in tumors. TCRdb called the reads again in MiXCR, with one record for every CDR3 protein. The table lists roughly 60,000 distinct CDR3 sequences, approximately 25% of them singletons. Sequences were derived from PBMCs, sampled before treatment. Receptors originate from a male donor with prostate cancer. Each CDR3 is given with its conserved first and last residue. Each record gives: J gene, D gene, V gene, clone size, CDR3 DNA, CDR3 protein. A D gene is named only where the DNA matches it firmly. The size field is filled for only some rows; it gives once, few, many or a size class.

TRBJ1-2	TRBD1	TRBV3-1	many	TGTGCCAGCAGCCAGCAGTCCGGGACAGGGGGCTATGGCTACACCTTC	CASSQQSGTGGYGYTF
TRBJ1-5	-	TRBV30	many	TGTGCCTGGAGTGTCGCGGGAGGGGGTCCGCAGCCCCAGCATTTT	CAWSVAGGGPQPQHF
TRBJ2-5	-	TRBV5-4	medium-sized	TGTGCCAGCAGCCCCAGTTGGAGGGGCGAGTCAGAGACCCAGTACTTC	CASSPSWRGESETQYF
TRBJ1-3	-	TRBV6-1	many	TGTGCCAGCAGTGAGCAGGGTACTGGAAACACCATATATTTT	CASSEQGTGNTIYF
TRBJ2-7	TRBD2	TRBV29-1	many	TGCAGCGTTGAAGCTAGCGGATGGGGGGAGCAGTACTTC	CSVEASGWGEQYF
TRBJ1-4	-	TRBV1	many	TGCGCCAGCAGCCCGACCGGGACGGATGATGAAAAACTGTTTTTT	CASSPTGTDDEKLFF
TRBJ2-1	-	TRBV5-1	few	TGCGCCAGCAGCCCGACTGGAAACAATGAGCAGTTCTTC	CASSPTGNNEQFF
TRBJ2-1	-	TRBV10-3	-	TGTGCCATCGACCCTGGGAACAATGAGCAGTTCTTC	CAIDPGNNEQFF
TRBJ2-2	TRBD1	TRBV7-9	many	TGTGCCAGCAGCTTAAGGACAGGTTCCGGGGAGCTGTTTTTT	CASSLRTGSGELFF
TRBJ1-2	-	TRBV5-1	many	TGCGCCAGCGGCCCGGACAGTAACTATGGCTACACCTTC	CASGPDSNYGYTF
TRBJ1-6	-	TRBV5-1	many	TGCGCCAGCAGCTTAAATAAAGGAGAACCCCTCCACTTT	CASSLNKGEPLHF
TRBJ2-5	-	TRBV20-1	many	TGCAGTGCTAGAGATTGGCAGGGTGGGGAGACCCAGTACTTC	CSARDWQGGETQYF
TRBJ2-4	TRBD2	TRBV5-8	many	TGTGCCAGCAGCTTTTACCAGGGACTAGACATTCAGTACTTC	CASSFYQGLDIQYF
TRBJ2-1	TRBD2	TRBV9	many	TGTGCCAGCAGCGTAGCCCCTAGCGGAGTCACCAATGAGCAGTTCTTC	CASSVAPSGVTNEQFF
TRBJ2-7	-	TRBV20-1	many	TGCAGTGCTAGATCCCAGGGCGAGCAGTACTTC	CSARSQGEQYF
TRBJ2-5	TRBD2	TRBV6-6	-	TGTGCCAGCAGTTACGGCCTAGCGGGGCCCCAAGAGACCCAGTACTTC	CASSYGLAGPQETQYF
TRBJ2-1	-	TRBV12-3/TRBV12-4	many	TGTGCCAGCAGATTAGCGGTACCGCCTTACAATGAGCAGTTCTTC	CASRLAVPPYNEQFF
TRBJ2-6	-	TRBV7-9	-	TGTGCCAGCAGCTTAGTTAGCTCTGGGGCCAACGTCCTGACTTTC	CASSLVSSGANVLTF
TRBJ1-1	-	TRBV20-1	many	TGCAGTGCTGACGACAGGAACACTGAAGCTTTCTTT	CSADDRNTEAFF
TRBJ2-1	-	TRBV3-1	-	TGTGCCAGCAGCCAAGATGTGGGTGAGCAGTTCTTC	CASSQDVGEQFF
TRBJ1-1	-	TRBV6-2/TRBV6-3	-	TGTGCCAGCAGTTTGTCCATGAACTCTGAAGCTCTCTTT	CASSLSMNSEALF
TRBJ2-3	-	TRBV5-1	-	TGCGCCAGCAGCCTGTCGGTGGGGCCAGATACGCAGTATTTT	CASSLSVGPDTQYF
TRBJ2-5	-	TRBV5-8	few	TGTGCCAGCAGCTTGTTGGATGTCCTCCGGGAGACCCAGTACTTC	CASSLLDVLRETQYF
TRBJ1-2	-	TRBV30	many	TGTGCCTGGAGTTCCGGGGGGGGTGGCTACACCTTC	CAWSSGGGGYTF
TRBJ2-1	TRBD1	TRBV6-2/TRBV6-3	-	TGTGCCAGCAGTGTGGACAGGGCTAGGTACAATGAGCAGTTCTTC	CASSVDRARYNEQFF
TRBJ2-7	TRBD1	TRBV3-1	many	TGTGCCAGCAGCCAAGATCTGGGGACAGGGGGCTACGAGCAGTACTTC	CASSQDLGTGGYEQYF
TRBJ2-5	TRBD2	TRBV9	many	TGTGCCAGCATCCAACTTCGGGGGGACTCGGGGTCGGGAGAGACCCAGTACTTC	CASIQLRGDSGSGETQYF
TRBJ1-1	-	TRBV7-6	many	TGTGCCAGCAGCTTAGGTGCGGGGGACACTGAAGCTTTCTTT	CASSLGAGDTEAFF
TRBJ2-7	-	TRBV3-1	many	TGTGCCAGCAGCCAAGGCACGGTCGCTGAGTACTTC	CASSQGTVAEYF
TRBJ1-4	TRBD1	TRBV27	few	TGTGCCAGCAGTTCCTACGGGTCCCCAGGGGGCGTTGGTGAAAAACTGTTTTTT	CASSSYGSPGGVGEKLFF
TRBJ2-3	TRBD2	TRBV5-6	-	TGTGCCAGCAGCCTCGGACTAGCGGAGTACACAGATACGCAGTATTTT	CASSLGLAEYTDTQYF
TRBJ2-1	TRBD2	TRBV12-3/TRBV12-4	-	TGTGCCAGCAGTGATCCCGGGGGGAGGAATGAGCAGTTCTTC	CASSDPGGRNEQFF
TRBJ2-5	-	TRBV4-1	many	TGCGCCAGCAGCCCTCGGTTGGAAGAGACCCAGTACTTC	CASSPRLEETQYF
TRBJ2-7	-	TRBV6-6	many	TGTGCCAGCACCGACAGTGGCGGCGCCTACGAGCAGTACTTC	CASTDSGGAYEQYF
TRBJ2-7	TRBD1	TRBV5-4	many	TGTGCCAGCAGCTTGGACAGGGGCCCATCTTACGAGCAGTACTTC	CASSLDRGPSYEQYF
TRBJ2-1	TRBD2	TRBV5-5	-	TGTGCCAGCAGCTTGGGCCTAGCGGGCTCCTACAATGAGCAGTTCTTC	CASSLGLAGSYNEQFF
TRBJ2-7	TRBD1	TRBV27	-	TGTGCCAGCCGAATCCACGGGACAGGGGGGCGCGAGCAGTACTTC	CASRIHGTGGREQYF
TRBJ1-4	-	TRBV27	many	TGTGCCAGCAGTTTCTCCGGCGGGGGGGGTGAAAAACTGTTTTTT	CASSFSGGGGEKLFF
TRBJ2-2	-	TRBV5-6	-	TGTGCCAGCAGCGTCGTCCCAGCGGGGGAGCTGTTTTTT	CASSVVPAGELFF
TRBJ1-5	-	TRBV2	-	TGTGCCAGCAGTGATGTTGGACAGCAGAATCAGCCCCAGCATTTT	CASSDVGQQNQPQHF
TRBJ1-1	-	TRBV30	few	TGTGCCTGGAGTGGACAGGCGAAGAACACTGAAGCTTTCTTT	CAWSGQAKNTEAFF
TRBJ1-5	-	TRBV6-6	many	TGTGCCAGCAGCTGGGGGGGGAGTAGCAATCAGCCCCAGCATTTT	CASSWGGSSNQPQHF
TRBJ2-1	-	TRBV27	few	TGTGCCAGCAGCTACGGCGACAGTCACGGGGCCAATGAGCAGTTCTTC	CASSYGDSHGANEQFF
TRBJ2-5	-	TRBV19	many	TGTGCCAGTAGTATCGGGGGCAGGGGACAAGAGACCCAGTACTTC	CASSIGGRGQETQYF
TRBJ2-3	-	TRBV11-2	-	TGTGCCAGCAGCGACCGGGGTCGCACAGATACGCAGTATTTT	CASSDRGRTDTQYF
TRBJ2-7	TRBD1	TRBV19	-	TGTGCCAGTAGTCTACAGAGACAGGGTACCGAGCAGTACTTC	CASSLQRQGTEQYF
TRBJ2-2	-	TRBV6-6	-	TGTGCCAGCAGCCATGGGACGGGAGACACCGGGGAGCTGTTTTTT	CASSHGTGDTGELFF
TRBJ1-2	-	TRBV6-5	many	TGTGCCAGCAGTTACCTCCCTAACTATGGCTACACCTTC	CASSYLPNYGYTF
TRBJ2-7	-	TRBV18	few	TGTGCCAGCTCACCTCCGGGGAGCTCCTACGAGCAGTACTTC	CASSPPGSSYEQYF
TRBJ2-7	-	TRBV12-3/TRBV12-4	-	TGTGCCAGCAGTTTAGCAGGGGGGCGCGAGCAGTACTTC	CASSLAGGREQYF
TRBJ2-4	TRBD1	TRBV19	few	TGTGCCAGTAGCCCGACAGGGTTGGCCAAAAACATTCAGTACTTC	CASSPTGLAKNIQYF
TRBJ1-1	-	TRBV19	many	TGTGCCAGTAGTATACCCCGATATGAAGCTTTCTTT	CASSIPRYEAFF
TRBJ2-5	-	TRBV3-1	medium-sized	TGTGCCAGCAGCCAATTAGCAGTTGCGGAGACCCAGTACTTC	CASSQLAVAETQYF
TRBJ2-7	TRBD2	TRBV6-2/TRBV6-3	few	TGTGCCAGCAGGGGAGCGGGAGGGACCTACGAGCAGTACTTC	CASRGAGGTYEQYF
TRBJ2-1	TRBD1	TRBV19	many	TGTGCCAGTAGTATAGATCTATTCCAGGGGGCTAGCTCCTACAATGAGCAGTTCTTC	CASSIDLFQGASSYNEQFF
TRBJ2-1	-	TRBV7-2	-	TGTGCCAGCAGCTTAGATACGGGCTCCTACAATGAGCAGTTCTTC	CASSLDTGSYNEQFF
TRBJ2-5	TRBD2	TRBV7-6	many	TGTGCCAGCAGCTTCGGGGGACTAGCGGCACAAGAGACCCAGTACTTC	CASSFGGLAAQETQYF